This is a list of T cell receptor beta chains from one sample in a study of blood T cell repertoires in COVID-19. Generated by immunoSEQ multiplex PCR, the TCRdb table keeps only in-frame clones and is missing some. Of 65,000 to 75,000 clones in the sample, more than 75% were seen once. The specimen sequenced was peripheral blood. The receptor source for this set is a man in his forties or fifties with acute or convalescent COVID-19. The CDR3 runs from the conserved cysteine through the conserved F or W. D genes are given only for firm matches. Some rows mark clone size as missing; the rest say once, few, many or name a class of expanded clone.

V gene	J gene	clone size	D gene	CDR3 DNA	CDR3 protein
TRBV2	TRBJ2-2	.	TRBD2	TGTGCCAGCAGTTTCGCGGGGGCCGGGGAGCTGTTTTTT	CASSFAGAGELFF
TRBV19	TRBJ2-5	.	TRBD2	TGTGCCAGTAGTATGAGACTAGCGGCGGAAGAGACCCAGTACTTC	CASSMRLAAEETQYF
TRBV5-1	TRBJ2-3	.	.	TGCGCCAGCAGCTTGGCCCTAATGAGCGCAGATACGCAGTATTTT	CASSLALMSADTQYF
TRBV29-1	TRBJ2-5	.	.	TGCAGCGTTGAGCCCGGTTTGGGCGGGGAGACCCAGTACTTC	CSVEPGLGGETQYF
TRBV4-1	TRBJ1-3	.	.	TGCGCCAGCAGCCAAAAACAGGGAAGAAGCTCTGGAAACACCATATATTTT	CASSQKQGRSSGNTIYF
TRBV2	TRBJ2-5	.	TRBD1	TGTGCCAGCAGATCCGGGACAGGGTTCGTCCAAGAGACCCAGTACTTC	CASRSGTGFVQETQYF
TRBV5-6	TRBJ1-1	.	.	TGTGCCAGCAGCTTGTCGAGAACGAACACTGAAGCTTTCTTT	CASSLSRTNTEAFF
TRBV20-1	TRBJ2-1	.	TRBD2	TGCAGTGCTAGTCGCCTAGCGGGAGCTCGGAATGAGCAGTTCTTC	CSASRLAGARNEQFF
TRBV5-1	TRBJ1-4	.	.	TGCGCCAGCAGCTCGGGAGTTAGCGCGGGGCTTGCAACTAATGAAAAACTGTTTTTT	CASSSGVSAGLATNEKLFF
TRBV10-3	TRBJ1-2	.	.	TGTGCCATCGGGGCGGGGGCATTAAATTATAACTACACCTTC	CAIGAGALNYNYTF
TRBV4-3	TRBJ2-1	.	TRBD2	TGCGCCAGCAGCCAAGAAGGACTAGCGAGCTCCTACAATGAGCAGTTCTTC	CASSQEGLASSYNEQFF
TRBV27	TRBJ1-1	.	.	TGTGCCAGCAGTGACTCCAACAGGGTCACTGAAGCTTTCTTT	CASSDSNRVTEAFF
TRBV7-6	TRBJ2-5	once	TRBD2	TGTGCCAGCAGCTGGGCGGGAGGAGAGACCCAGTACTTC	CASSWAGGETQYF
TRBV5-5	TRBJ2-5	.	.	TGTGCCAGCAGCCCAGCGCAGGGTTATAAAGAGACCCAGTACTTC	CASSPAQGYKETQYF
TRBV5-8	TRBJ2-1	.	.	TGTGCCAGCAGCTTGGCCAGATACAATGAGCAGTTCTTC	CASSLARYNEQFF
TRBV3-1/TRBV3-2	TRBJ1-1	.	.	TGTGCCAGCAGCAGGGGCGGGGAGGGCTCCGCGGCTTTCTTT	CASSRGGEGSAAFF
TRBV2	TRBJ2-3	.	.	TGTGCCAGCACCCCCGGCTTATACAGGGGGGGCGGCACAGATACGCAGTATTTT	CASTPGLYRGGGTDTQYF
TRBV28	TRBJ2-1	.	.	TGTGCCAGCAGTCAGCCTTTCCGGGGGGCGCCCAATGAGCAGTTCTTC	CASSQPFRGAPNEQFF
TRBV27	TRBJ1-1	.	TRBD1	TGTGCCAGCAGTCACCGAACAGGGGTGTACACTGAAGCTTTCTTT	CASSHRTGVYTEAFF
TRBV30	TRBJ1-5	.	.	TGTGCCTGGAGTGCTCCCGGGATCCCTATAAATCAGCCCCAGCATTTT	CAWSAPGIPINQPQHF
TRBV3-1/TRBV3-2	TRBJ1-6	.	.	TGTGCCAGCAGCCAAGTCCAGGTCAGCTCACCCCTCCACTTT	CASSQVQVSSPLHF
TRBV10-3	TRBJ2-1	.	TRBD2	TGTGCCATCAGGTCTCTAGCGGGAGAGGGCAATGAGCAGTTCTTC	CAIRSLAGEGNEQFF
TRBV27	TRBJ1-4	.	TRBD1	TGTGCCAGCGTTTCTGGTTTCCATGATATGGGACAGGGTTATGAAAAACTGTTTTTT	CASVSGFHDMGQGYEKLFF
TRBV13	TRBJ2-5	.	.	TGTGCCAGCAGCATAGGCATCCAAGAGACCCAGTACTTC	CASSIGIQETQYF
TRBV27	TRBJ1-4	.	.	TGTGCCAGCAGTTGGACAGTGGGTAATGAAAAACTGTTTTTT	CASSWTVGNEKLFF
TRBV2	TRBJ2-7	once	.	TGTGCCAGCAGTGAACAGGATTACGAGCAGTACTTC	CASSEQDYEQYF
TRBV29-1	TRBJ2-7	.	TRBD2	TGCAGCGTTGAAGGGCGGGAGGAATACGAGCAGTACTTC	CSVEGREEYEQYF
TRBV27	TRBJ1-6	.	.	TGTGCCAGCAGTTGGGGCTTGGAGAATTCACCCCTCCACTTT	CASSWGLENSPLHF
TRBV5-4	TRBJ2-3	.	TRBD2	TGTGCCAGCAGCCCCAGCGGGGCACGGACCACAGATACGCAGTATTTT	CASSPSGARTTDTQYF
TRBV10-3	TRBJ2-5	.	TRBD2	TGTGCCATCAGTGGACTAGCGGGGGGGCTTTGGGAGACCCAGTACTTC	CAISGLAGGLWETQYF
TRBV5-5	TRBJ2-4	.	TRBD1	TGTGCCAGCAGCTTGCCCCGACAGGGAAACATTCAGTACTTC	CASSLPRQGNIQYF
TRBV6-5	TRBJ2-7	once	TRBD1	TGTGCCAGCAGATATTCCGGGACAGGGCTTGACGAGCAGTACTTC	CASRYSGTGLDEQYF
TRBV5-6	TRBJ1-4	.	.	TGTGCCAGCAGCCCTGGTGTGGGTACTAGGGAAAAACTGTTTTTT	CASSPGVGTREKLFF
TRBV7-2	TRBJ2-1	.	.	TGTGCCAGCAGCTTAGGCCTCAGCCAGGGGCCCCGGCTCTTC	CASSLGLSQGPRLF
TRBV4-2	TRBJ2-3	.	TRBD2	TGTGCCAGCAGCCCCGTAGCGGGGGGTTCAGATACGCAGTATTTT	CASSPVAGGSDTQYF